Listed below are T cell receptor beta chains from one sample, sequenced in a study of CD8+ T cells in alopecia areata. Profiled with immunoSEQ multiplex PCR; TCRdb holds only in-frame clones, not every one. Altogether about 200,000 clones are present, about 56% being singletons, with the ten largest covering approximately 4.9%. The sample taken for sequencing was CD8+ T cells sorted from blood. The source of these receptors is a human donor in good health. CDR3s include the opening cysteine and the closing phenylalanine or tryptophan. D genes are given only for firm matches. Expanded clones get a size class; other rows say once, few or many, or leave the size out.

V	J	length	D	size	DNA	CDR3
TRBV7-9	TRBJ1-1	12	TRBD1	-	TGTGCCAGCAGCGCTGGGACAGGGGAAGCTTTCTTT	CASSAGTGEAFF
TRBV5-1	TRBJ1-1	16	-	once	TGCGCCAGCAGCTTCCGGGACTCAGGGATCGGTACTGAAGCTTTCTTT	CASSFRDSGIGTEAFF
TRBV4-2	TRBJ1-5	17	TRBD1	-	TGTGCCAGCAGCCAAGATGGACAGGGGGAGGGCAATCAGCCCCAGCATTTT	CASSQDGQGEGNQPQHF
TRBV15	TRBJ2-6	15	-	-	TGTGCCACCAGCAGCTCGGGATTTGGGGCCAACGTCCTGACTTTC	CATSSSGFGANVLTF
TRBV11-1	TRBJ2-5	13	TRBD1	few	TGTGCCAGCAGCTACAGGGGGCAAGAGACCCAGTACTTC	CASSYRGQETQYF
TRBV6-5	TRBJ2-3	16	-	medium-sized	TGTGCCAGCAGTTACGTGCCGGGATCGGGCACAGATACGCAGTATTTT	CASSYVPGSGTDTQYF
TRBV15	TRBJ1-1	14	-	-	TGTGCCACCAGCAGAACTACGGGATACACTGAAGCTTTCTTT	CATSRTTGYTEAFF
TRBV27	TRBJ1-1	13	-	-	TGTGCCAGCAGTTTATCACTCGGGGGTGGCGCTTTCTTT	CASSLSLGGGAFF
TRBV2	TRBJ2-5	15	TRBD1	-	TGTGCCAGCAGTGACCGGACAGGCAAGTTGGAGACCCAGTACTTC	CASSDRTGKLETQYF
TRBV7-9	TRBJ2-7	12	-	once	TGTGCCAGCAGCTTAACAGGCTACGAGCAGTACTTC	CASSLTGYEQYF
TRBV29-1	TRBJ1-1	11	-	few	TGCAGTGGAGCGCGGAACACTGAAGCTTTCTTT	CSGARNTEAFF
TRBV4-1	TRBJ1-3	15	-	-	TGCGCCAGCAGCCAATCAAGGTTTTCGGGAAACACCATATATTTT	CASSQSRFSGNTIYF
TRBV9	TRBJ2-2	15	TRBD2	few	TGTGCCAGCAGCGGACTAGCGGGGTCCACCGGGGAGCTGTTTTTT	CASSGLAGSTGELFF